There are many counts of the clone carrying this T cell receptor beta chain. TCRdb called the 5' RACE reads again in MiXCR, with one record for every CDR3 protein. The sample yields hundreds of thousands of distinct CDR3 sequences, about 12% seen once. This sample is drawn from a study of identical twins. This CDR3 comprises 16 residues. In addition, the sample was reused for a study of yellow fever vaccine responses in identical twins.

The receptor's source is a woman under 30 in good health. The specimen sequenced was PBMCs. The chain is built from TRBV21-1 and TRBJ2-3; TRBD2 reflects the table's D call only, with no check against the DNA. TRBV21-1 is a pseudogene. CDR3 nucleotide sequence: TGTGCCAGCAGCACCCTTAGCGGGAGGGCTACAGATACGCAGTATTTT. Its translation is CASSTLSGRATDTQYF.